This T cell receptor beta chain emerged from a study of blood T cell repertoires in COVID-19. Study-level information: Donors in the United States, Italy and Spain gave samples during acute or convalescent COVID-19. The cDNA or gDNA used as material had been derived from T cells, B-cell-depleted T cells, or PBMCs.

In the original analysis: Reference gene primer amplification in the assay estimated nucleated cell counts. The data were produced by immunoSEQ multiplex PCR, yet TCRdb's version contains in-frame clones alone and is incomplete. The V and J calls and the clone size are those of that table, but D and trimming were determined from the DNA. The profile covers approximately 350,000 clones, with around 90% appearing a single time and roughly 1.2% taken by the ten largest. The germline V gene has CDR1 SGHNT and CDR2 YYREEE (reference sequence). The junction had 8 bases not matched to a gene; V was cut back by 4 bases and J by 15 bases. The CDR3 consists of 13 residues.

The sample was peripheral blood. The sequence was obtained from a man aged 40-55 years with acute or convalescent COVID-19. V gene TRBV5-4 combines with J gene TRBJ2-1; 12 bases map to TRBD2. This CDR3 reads CASSQFTSGRTFF. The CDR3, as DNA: TGTGCCAGCAGCCAATTTACTAGCGGGAGGACGTTCTTC.